The T cell receptor beta chain described here comes from a study of T cell clonotyping in hematopoietic cell transplantation. Points from the study as a whole: At the given depth, recipient repertoires were over 97% de novo clonotypes. Graft donor and pretransplant recipient Inverse Simpson Index values predicted broader posttransplant TCR diversity. Pathologically expanded recipient clonotypes increased progressively from day 30 to day 180 as diversity fell.

This clone showed up just a few times. What it binds is unknown. This CDR3 comprises 13 residues. V lost 5 bases to trimming and J lost 7 bases, with 14 bases between them. Per the germline V gene, CDR1 is MDHEN and CDR2 is SYDVKM. Samples: about 28 days before transplant, then days 30, 100 and 180 after. The table came from immunoSEQ multiplex PCR; TCRdb's copy has only in-frame clones and leaves some out. The sample consists of 5,000 to 6,000 clones, 72% of them appearing once. Sequenced here: PBMCs, sampled 100 days after allogeneic stem cell transplant. The receptor was derived from a female patient aged 45-65 years who had an allogeneic stem cell transplant, so the T cells may come from the graft donor. Some clones in this sample may be carry-over from other donors' samples. The chain employs TRBV28 and TRBJ1-1; perhaps TRBD1 as D (5 bases). In DNA form, the CDR3 reads TGTGCCAGCAGTGAAACGGGACGGCGTGAAGCTTTCTTT. Translating it yields CASSETGRREAFF.